The 29 T cell receptor beta chains presented below share a single source sample, sequenced in a study of blood T cell repertoires in COVID-19. This table comes from immunoSEQ multiplex PCR, and its TCRdb copy is limited to in-frame clones, with some not included. Among 150,000 to 200,000 clones listed, 82% were seen once. Sequencing was carried out using peripheral blood. These TCRs come from a woman between 35 and 50 years old with COVID-19, enrolled during active disease.

This chain links TRBV5-6 with TRBJ1-1; TRBD1 might be the D (5 bases). V lost 0 bases and J lost 3, with 9 bases in between. This CDR3 comprises 14 residues. CDR1 is SGHDT and CDR2 is YYEEEE in the germline V gene. The CDR3 nucleotides are TGTGCCAGCAGCTTGGAGGGGCGCGACACTGAAGCTTTCTTT. It encodes CASSLEGRDTEAFF.

The J gene is TRBJ1-5, the V gene TRBV28; tentatively, D is TRBD1 (5 bases). The CDR3 consists of 14 residues. V lost 6 bases to trimming and J lost 5 bases, with 14 bases between them. From germline, CDR1 is MDHEN and CDR2 SYDVKM. The chain's CDR3 is CASSLGQSYQPQHF. As DNA, the CDR3 is TGTGCCAGCAGCCTTGGACAAAGCTATCAGCCCCAGCATTTT.

This rearrangement joins TRBV5-1 to TRBJ2-2; D gene unclear. V lost 0 bases to trimming and J lost 4 bases, with 4 bases between them. Germline V lookup: CDR1 SGHRS, CDR2 YFSETQ. The CDR3 has 13 residues. The chain's CDR3 is CASSLGSTGELFF. The CDR3 DNA is TGCGCCAGCAGCTTGGGTAGCACCGGGGAGCTGTTTTTT. The whole variable domain, remainder taken from reference TRBV5-1 and TRBJ2-2, is KAGVTQTPRYLIKTRGQQVTLSCSPISGHRSVSWYQQTPGQGLQFLFEYFSETQRNKGNFPGRFSGRQFSNSRSEMNVSTLELGDSALYLCASSLGSTGELFFGEGSRLTVL.

The chain recombines TRBV5-6 with TRBJ1-1; possibly TRBD1 for D (6 bases). This CDR3 region has 15 residues. Trimming left V 3 bases short and J 1 base short, with 13 bases between. Looked up from germline, CDR1 is SGHDT and CDR2 is YYEEEE. CDR3 sequence reads: CASSYLGQSNTEAFF. In nucleotides, the CDR3 is TGTGCCAGCAGCTACCTTGGACAGTCGAACACTGAAGCTTTCTTT.

The V gene is TRBV5-5, the J gene TRBJ2-7; TRBD2 agrees at 8 bases. Germline-derived CDR1 and CDR2 are SGHKS and YYEKEE (reference sequence). CDR3 size: 19 residues. With V trimmed by 1 base and J by 0 bases, 15 bases remained unmatched. The CDR3 here is CASSLQLAEYPSDSYEQYF. In DNA form, the CDR3 reads TGTGCCAGCAGCTTGCAACTAGCGGAGTACCCGAGCGACTCCTACGAGCAGTACTTC.

V usage is TRBV9 and J usage is TRBJ2-2, with a weak D call TRBD1 (6 bases). Germline V lookup: CDR1 SGDLS, CDR2 YYNGEE. The V and J ends lost 0 bases and 3 bases respectively, with 12 bases between them. This CDR3 comprises 16 residues. Here the CDR3 reads CASSVGPQGYTGELFF. The CDR3 DNA reads as TGTGCCAGCAGCGTAGGACCCCAGGGGTACACCGGGGAGCTGTTTTTT.

The chain couples TRBV10-3 to TRBJ2-1, with 9 bases aligning to TRBD2. After removal of 4 bases from V and 6 bases from J, the junction contained 13 bases not matched to a gene. Germline-derived CDR1 and CDR2 are ENHRY and SYGVKD. CDR3 length: 17 amino acids. CDR3 region: CAISATLPGLATNEQFF. The CDR3 nucleotides read TGTGCCATCAGTGCAACATTACCGGGACTAGCCACCAATGAGCAGTTCTTC.

This clone was seen repeatedly, ten times or more. V gene TRBV2 combines with J gene TRBJ2-2, with a possible D match to TRBD1 (6 bases). CDR1 SNHLY and CDR2 FYNNEI come from the germline V gene. CDR3 length equals 14 residues. The V end lost 5 bases, the J end lost 2 bases, and 9 bases lay between the germline ends. Here the CDR3 DNA reads TGTGCCAGCAGTTTGGACAGAAACACCGGGGAGCTGTTTTTT. Translated, it gives CASSLDRNTGELFF. The full variable domain, completed using reference TRBV2 and TRBJ2-2, is EPEVTQTPSHQVTQMGQEVILRCVPISNHLYFYWYRQILGQKVEFLVSFYNNEISEKSEIFDDQFSVERPDGSNFTLKIRSTKLEDSAMYFCASSLDRNTGELFFGEGSRLTVL.

This sequence joins TRBV28 and TRBJ2-7, with 9 bases aligning to TRBD1. Per germline, CDR1 MDHEN and CDR2 SYDVKM. CDR3 size: 14 residues. V gave up 1 base and J gave up 6 bases; unmatched junction bases: 4. For the CDR3, the DNA is TGTGCCAGCAGTTTATCCGGGACAGGGATCGAGCAGTACTTC. Amino acid sequence: CASSLSGTGIEQYF.

This clone was detected only a few times. This chain connects TRBV15 to TRBJ1-4; tentative D call: TRBD1 (5 bases). Trimming cost V 4 bases and J 5 bases, with 14 bases left between them. The V gene's germline CDR1 is LNHNV and CDR2 YYDKDF (reference sequence). The CDR3 covers 15 residues. CDR3 in amino acids: CATSKIKGRNEKLFF. CDR3 coding DNA: TGTGCCACCAGCAAAATCAAGGGGAGGAATGAAAAACTGTTTTTT.

This clone was seen a single time. CDR3 in amino acids: CASSPGFAYEQYV. The CDR3 DNA reads as TGTGCCAGCTCACCCGGGTTCGCCTACGAGCAGTACGTC. This chain joins TRBV18 and TRBJ2-7; D is unresolved. The CDR3 runs to 13 residues. Germline CDR1 KGHSH, CDR2 LQKENI. V was pared by 3 bases and J by 2 bases, with 8 bases between.

The chain employs TRBV20-1 and TRBJ2-7; 9 bases align to TRBD1. From germline, CDR1 is DFQATT and CDR2 SNEGSKA (reference sequence). V trimming: 4 bases; J trimming: 6 bases; junction bases outside the gene matches: 10. CDR3 size: 14 residues. The CDR3: CSAIEGQGRGEQYF. The CDR3 nucleotides read TGCAGTGCTATTGAGGGACAGGGAAGGGGCGAGCAGTACTTC.

The chain links TRBV18 to TRBJ2-3; 9 nucleotides agree with TRBD2. The CDR3 length is 19 residues. Germline V gene lookup returns CDR1 KGHSH and CDR2 LQKENI. V lost 3 bases, J lost 6 bases, and 19 bases stayed unmatched. As DNA, the CDR3 is TGTGCCAGCTCACCGGGAAGACCCCCGCGGGAGGGTCCTCGGGATACGCAGTATTTT. Encoded protein: CASSPGRPPREGPRDTQYF.

The chain is built from TRBV4-1 and TRBJ2-1; 7 bases are a match to TRBD2. From germline, CDR1 is MGHRA and CDR2 YSYEKL. The J segment lost 7 bases and the V segment lost 2 bases, leaving 11 bases of the junction unmatched. This CDR3 has 16 residues. CDR3 bases: TGCGCCAGCAGCCAAATCACGGGCGGGGAGGGGAATGAGCAGTTCTTC. This translates into CASSQITGGEGNEQFF.

The gene calls are TRBV19 and TRBJ1-1; D call uncertain. The CDR3 loop spans 13 amino acids. Germline V gives CDR1 LNHDA, CDR2 SQIVND (reference sequence). Deletions cut 8 bases from V and 0 bases from J, with 10 bases between. DNA of the CDR3: TGTGCCAGTGTACATCACCTGAACACTGAAGCTTTCTTT. Its translation: CASVHHLNTEAFF.

This rearrangement joins TRBV9 to TRBJ2-6; 10 bases line up with TRBD1. V shed 4 bases and J 2 bases; nucleotides not matched to a gene: 6. Germline assignment: CDR1 SGDLS and CDR2 YYNGEE. The CDR3 sequence is 17 residues long. The CDR3: CASSFGTGVAGANVLTF. DNA of the CDR3: TGTGCCAGCAGCTTCGGGACAGGGGTTGCTGGGGCCAACGTCCTGACTTTC.

This clone was observed a few times. The chain is built from TRBV4-2 and TRBJ2-5, with 11 bases aligning to TRBD2. CDR3 size: 18 residues. Germline-derived CDR1 and CDR2 are LGHNA and YNFKEQ. V shed 3 bases, J shed 8 bases, and the junction held 17 bases outside the gene matches. DNA of the CDR3: TGTGCCAGCAGCCACCCCACTACCGGGACTAGCGGCCCCGGAACCCAGTACTTC. Translated, it gives CASSHPTTGTSGPGTQYF.

A single count supports this clone. The chain combines TRBV4-1 with TRBJ2-2; 8 nucleotides agree with TRBD2. V was clipped by 0 bases and J by 5 bases; unmatched bases: 5. CDR1 is MGHRA, CDR2 YSYEKL, per germline. This CDR3 is built from 16 residues. The CDR3 nucleotides read TGCGCCAGCAGCCAAGATCGGAGCGGGAGTACCGGGGAGCTGTTTTTT. It translates to CASSQDRSGSTGELFF.

This sequence joins TRBV3-1 (or the pseudogene TRBV3-2) and TRBJ2-7; TRBD2 agrees at 11 bases. Germline-derived CDR1 and CDR2 are LGHDT and YNNKEL (reference sequence). This CDR3 is built from 15 residues. Germline trimming cut 1 base from V and 6 bases from J; bases unmatched to any gene: 5. The CDR3 loop is CASSQGLAGPREQYF. CDR3 sequence (DNA): TGTGCCAGCAGCCAAGGACTAGCGGGACCCCGCGAGCAGTACTTC.

The gene calls are TRBV6-4 and TRBJ2-3, with D maybe TRBD2 (5 bases). Germline CDR1 reads MRHNA; CDR2 reads SNTAGT. V was trimmed by 2 bases and J by 3 bases, leaving 9 bases between them. CDR3 length: 14 amino acids. The CDR3 sequence is CASSDGVATDTQYF. The CDR3 DNA sequence: TGTGCCAGCAGTGACGGGGTAGCGACAGATACGCAGTATTTT.

The gene calls are TRBV19 and TRBJ1-5; TRBD1 matches at 7 bases. V was pared by 6 bases and J by 3 bases, with 5 bases of the junction left unmatched. This CDR3 contains 14 residues. Germline V gene lookup returns CDR1 LNHDA and CDR2 SQIVND (reference sequence). This CDR3 is CASRSRGFNQPQHF. As DNA, the CDR3 is TGTGCCAGTAGGTCCAGGGGGTTCAATCAGCCCCAGCATTTT.

In its sample, this clone was seen once. The CDR3 DNA is TGCGCCAGCAGCCCAACGGGGACTTTCTACGAGCAGTACTTC. Protein product: CASSPTGTFYEQYF. The J gene is TRBJ2-7, the V gene TRBV5-1; possible D gene TRBD2, 6 bases. The ends were cut back, 4 bases at V and 3 bases at J, with 14 bases in the middle. The CDR3 is 14 amino acids. The germline V gene encodes CDR1 SGHRS and CDR2 YFSETQ.

The chain joins TRBV15 to TRBJ1-1; D is perhaps TRBD1 (6 bases). The germline V gene has CDR1 LNHNV and CDR2 YYDKDF (reference sequence). The CDR3 is 12 amino acids. Between the trimmed V and J ends, which lost 6 bases and 1 base, there was a span of 6 bases. CDR3 sequence reads: CATRTGNTEAFF. CDR3 coding DNA: TGTGCCACCAGGACAGGGAACACTGAAGCTTTCTTT.

This chain links TRBV23-1 with TRBJ2-1; weak D call: TRBD1 (5 bases). TRBV23-1 is classed as an ORF, of uncertain function. The germline V and J ends were trimmed by 2 bases and 3 bases, with 23 bases remaining between them. The CDR3 totals 19 residues. CDR3 loop: CASSQVGPAKGSSYNEQFF. The CDR3 DNA sequence: TGCGCCAGCAGTCAAGTGGGGCCCGCGAAGGGGTCGAGCTACAATGAGCAGTTCTTC.

The chain uses TRBV5-4 and TRBJ2-1; D remains unclear. The CDR3 spans 11 residues. Germline V CDR1 and CDR2: SGHNT, YYREEE (reference sequence). The V gene lost 0 bases and the J gene lost 10 bases, with 5 bases spanning the gap. CDR3: CASSLAQEQFF. The DNA of the CDR3 is TGTGCCAGCAGCTTGGCGCAGGAGCAGTTCTTC.

V and J are TRBV20-1 and TRBJ1-2, with D possibly matching TRBD1 (5 bases). Germline V gene lookup returns CDR1 DFQATT and CDR2 SNEGSKA (reference sequence). Trimming shortened V by 4 bases and J by 8 bases, and 20 bases separated the two germline ends. The length of the CDR3 is 14 residues. CDR3 DNA sequence: TGCAGTGCTAATGAAGCGGGGGAAGGTCGAGGCTACACCTTC. As protein: CSANEAGEGRGYTF.

V usage is TRBV5-1 and J usage is TRBJ1-1; unclear D gene. V lost 5 bases to trimming and J lost 1 base, with 6 bases between them. Per the germline V gene, CDR1 is SGHRS and CDR2 is YFSETQ. This CDR3 spans 12 amino acids. The CDR3 region is CASSSGNTEAFF. In nucleotides, the CDR3 is TGCGCCAGCAGTTCAGGGAACACTGAAGCTTTCTTT.

This clone occurred a few times. The chain couples TRBV18 to TRBJ2-1; 7 nucleotides match TRBD1. CDR3 size: 15 residues. V was pared by 4 bases and J by 7 bases, with 10 bases of the junction left unmatched. CDR1 KGHSH and CDR2 LQKENI come from the germline V gene. CDR3 residues: CASSLSRDRRNEQFF. CDR3 nucleotide sequence: TGTGCCAGCTCACTCAGCCGGGACAGAAGGAATGAGCAGTTCTTC. Full variable domain (outside the CDR3, taken from reference TRBV18 and TRBJ2-1): NAGVMQNPRHLVRRRGQEARLRCSPMKGHSHVYWYRQLPEEGLKFMVYLQKENIIDESGMPKERFSAEFPKEGPSILRIQQVVRGDSAAYFCASSLSRDRRNEQFFGPGTRLTVL.

The chain recombines TRBV7-9 with TRBJ1-2, with 9 positions matching TRBD1. Per germline, CDR1 SEHNR and CDR2 FQNEAQ (reference sequence). Losses at the gene ends were 1 base for V and 8 bases for J; bases not matched to a gene: 8. The CDR3 sequence is 15 residues long. CDR3 loop: CASSLGDRADFGYTF. DNA of the CDR3: TGTGCCAGCAGCTTAGGGGACAGGGCAGATTTCGGCTACACCTTC.